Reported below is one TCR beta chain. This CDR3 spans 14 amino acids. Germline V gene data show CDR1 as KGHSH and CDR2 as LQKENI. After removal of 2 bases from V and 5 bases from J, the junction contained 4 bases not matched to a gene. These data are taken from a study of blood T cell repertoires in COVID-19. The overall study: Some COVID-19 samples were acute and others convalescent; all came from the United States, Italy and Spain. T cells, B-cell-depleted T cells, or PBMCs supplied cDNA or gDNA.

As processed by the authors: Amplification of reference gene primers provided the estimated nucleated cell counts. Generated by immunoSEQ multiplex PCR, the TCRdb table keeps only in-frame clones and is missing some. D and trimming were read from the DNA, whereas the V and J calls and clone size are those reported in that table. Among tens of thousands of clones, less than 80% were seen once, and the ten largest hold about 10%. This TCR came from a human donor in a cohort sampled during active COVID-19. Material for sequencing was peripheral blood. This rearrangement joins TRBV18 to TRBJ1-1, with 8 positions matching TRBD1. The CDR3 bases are TGTGCCAGCTCACCAACTGACAGGGGAACTGAAGCTTTCTTT. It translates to CASSPTDRGTEAFF.